One sample yielded the 31 T cell receptor beta chains listed below, sequenced in a study of shared clonotypes between healthy human individuals. The table came from immunoSEQ multiplex PCR; TCRdb's copy has only in-frame clones and leaves some out. The sample shows about a million clones, about 74% of them seen only once. The sequenced sample consisted of memory CD4+ T cells sorted from blood. Described subset: CD45RA-negative fraction. The receptor set was obtained from a young man in good health.

This clone was picked up a small number of times. The J gene is TRBJ1-2, the V gene TRBV19, with 7 bases identical to TRBD1. V gave up 7 bases and J gave up 7 bases; unmatched junction bases: 12. Germline V gives CDR1 LNHDA, CDR2 SQIVND (reference sequence). The CDR3 totals 14 residues. The CDR3 DNA reads TGTGCCAGTAAAAAGGGGGCGGCTCCGGGTGGCTACACCTTC. Translated: CASKKGAAPGGYTF.

This chain uses TRBV19 with TRBJ2-5; 8 bases are shared with TRBD1. Germline V gene sequence: CDR1 LNHDA, CDR2 SQIVND (reference sequence). V lost 5 bases and J lost 4; bases outside the gene matches: 15. This CDR3 has 17 amino acids. CDR3 coding DNA: TGTGCCAGTAGTGTCAGAACCGGGACAGGTGGGAGAGAGACCCAGTACTTC. Translated, it gives CASSVRTGTGGRETQYF.

This clone was seen a single time. This chain connects TRBV11-3 to TRBJ1-1, with D hard to call. Trimming took off 1 base at V and 4 bases at J, with 7 bases between the two ends. Germline-derived CDR1 and CDR2 are SGHNT and YENEEA. The CDR3 contains 13 residues. The CDR3 nucleotides are TGTGCCAGCAGCTTAGCCTCGTCCACTGAAGCTTTCTTT. Amino acids: CASSLASSTEAFF.

The chain links TRBV6-5 to TRBJ1-5; D ambiguous. CDR1 and CDR2 from the germline V gene are MNHEY and SVGAGI. Trimming cost V 2 bases and J 4 bases, with 9 bases left between them. The CDR3 length is 14 residues. The CDR3 region has the DNA TGTGCCAGCAGTTACAGGTTGGGGAATCAGCCCCAGCATTTT. Protein product: CASSYRLGNQPQHF.

Written as DNA, the CDR3 is TGCAGCGCCCCGATTTCCGGCTCCTACAATGAGCAGTTCTTC. Protein sequence: CSAPISGSYNEQFF. The rearrangement uses TRBV29-1 and TRBJ2-1; D gene ambiguous. In germline, CDR1 is SQVTM, CDR2 ANQGSEA. The V gene lost 7 bases and the J gene lost 0 bases, with 13 bases spanning the gap. The CDR3 sequence is 14 residues long.

The chain links TRBV7-9 to TRBJ1-5; D uncertain. Germline V CDR1 and CDR2: SEHNR, FQNEAQ (reference sequence). The CDR3 spans 13 residues. Trimming removed 3 bases from V and 6 bases from J, with 9 bases in between. CDR3 loop: CASSFEFSQPQHF. Written as DNA, the CDR3 is TGTGCCAGCAGCTTCGAATTCAGTCAGCCCCAGCATTTT.

This sequence joins TRBV6-1 and TRBJ2-7; D may correspond to TRBD1 or TRBD2 (5 bases each). In germline, CDR1 is MNHNS, CDR2 SASEGT. Trimming pared 1 base from V and 2 bases from J, leaving 12 bases between. The CDR3 loop spans 15 amino acids. The CDR3 sequence: CASSEDPGSPYEQYF. CDR3 DNA sequence: TGTGCCAGCAGTGAAGACCCAGGGAGCCCCTACGAGCAGTACTTC.

The chain joins TRBV28 to TRBJ2-7, with 7 positions matching TRBD1. CDR3 length: 15 residues. Germline values: CDR1 MDHEN, CDR2 SYDVKM. Losses at the gene ends were 5 bases for V and 4 bases for J; bases not matched to a gene: 11. This chain's CDR3 is CASSTSTGTAYEQYF. Here the CDR3 DNA reads TGTGCCAGCAGTACGTCAACCGGGACAGCTTACGAGCAGTACTTC.

The chain carries TRBV5-6 and TRBJ2-1; 11 bases agree with TRBD2. There are 15 residues in the CDR3. V shed 5 bases, J shed 3 bases, and the junction held 4 bases outside the gene matches. Germline V CDR1 and CDR2: SGHDT, YYEEEE. The CDR3 sequence: CASRAGTSGYNEQFF. The CDR3 nucleotides are TGTGCCAGCAGGGCCGGGACTAGCGGCTACAATGAGCAGTTCTTC.

The V call is TRBV30, the J call TRBJ2-7; 7 nucleotides agree with TRBD1. The CDR3 is 15 residues long. V trimming: 0 bases; J trimming: 2 bases; junction bases outside the gene matches: 7. Germline V CDR1 and CDR2: GTSNPN, SVGIG (reference sequence). The CDR3 spells CAWSVPRQGTYEQYF. In DNA, the CDR3 is TGTGCCTGGAGTGTACCCCGACAGGGAACCTACGAGCAGTACTTC.

The CDR3 nucleotides read TGTGCCAGCAGTGCCGGGGGGTCGAACACTGAAGCTTTCTTT. Residues: CASSAGGSNTEAFF. The genes are TRBV6-1 and TRBJ1-1; D is perhaps TRBD1 (5 bases). The length of the CDR3 is 14 residues. Germline V lookup: CDR1 MNHNS, CDR2 SASEGT. V lost 4 bases and J 1 base, leaving 10 bases between the germline ends.

The chain links TRBV7-2 to TRBJ2-2; a weak D match, TRBD1 (6 bases). The CDR3 runs 18 residues. The germline V and J ends were trimmed by 1 base and 5 bases, with 20 bases remaining between them. The germline CDR1 and CDR2 sequences are SGHTA and FQGNSA. The CDR3 DNA is TGTGCCAGCAGCTTAGACGGATTCCAAACAGGGCGAACCGGGGAGCTGTTTTTT. Translated: CASSLDGFQTGRTGELFF.

The chain links TRBV9 to TRBJ2-5; 9 bases agree with TRBD2. V lost 4 bases to trimming and J lost 5 bases; unmatched junction nucleotides: 6. The length of the CDR3 is 14 residues. CDR1 is SGDLS, CDR2 YYNGEE, per germline. The CDR3 nucleotides are TGTGCCAGCAGCATTAGCGGGAGTTATGAGACCCAGTACTTC. Protein product: CASSISGSYETQYF.

This chain connects TRBV6-1 to TRBJ1-5; possible D gene TRBD1, 5 bases. V lost 3 bases to trimming and J lost 1 base, with 16 bases between them. Germline V gene data show CDR1 as MNHNS and CDR2 as SASEGT. CDR3 length: 17 amino acids. In nucleotides, the CDR3 is TGTGCCAGCAGTGACCGAACTGTCAGGGAGAGCAATCAGCCCCAGCATTTT. Translating it yields CASSDRTVRESNQPQHF.

J is TRBJ2-4 and V is TRBV10-2; possibly TRBD2 for D (6 bases). Germline CDR1 reads WSHSY; CDR2 reads SAAADI. The CDR3 length is 13 residues. The V end was cut by 2 bases, the J end by 8 bases, with 10 bases between. CDR3 sequence (DNA): TGCGCCAGCAGTGAGCCAGGGAGGTACATTCAGTACTTC. Translation gives CASSEPGRYIQYF.

The chain recombines TRBV18 with TRBJ1-1; D gene uncertain. Trimming took 2 bases from V and 7 from J, leaving 11 bases between them. Germline lookup yields CDR1 KGHSH and CDR2 LQKENI. The CDR3 runs to 13 residues. CDR3 protein: CASSPLEGSEAFF. CDR3 bases: TGTGCCAGCTCACCATTGGAAGGCAGTGAAGCTTTCTTT.

The CDR3 nucleotides are TGCGCCAGCAGCCAAGATTTAGGCCAGTTTAATGAAAAACTGTTTTTT. Translated, it gives CASSQDLGQFNEKLFF. The rearrangement joins TRBV4-3 to TRBJ1-4; D unclear. Trimming cost V 0 bases and J 4 bases, with 12 bases left between them. Germline loops: CDR1 LGHNA, CDR2 YSLEER. The CDR3 is 16 residues long.

The chain is built from TRBV5-4 and TRBJ1-5; D is unclear. Trimming stripped 2 bases from V and 7 bases from J, with 10 bases between. CDR1 is SGHNT, CDR2 YYREEE, per germline (reference sequence). The CDR3 consists of 13 residues. Written as DNA, the CDR3 is TGTGCCAGCAGCTTTGATCCCGTGCAGCCCCAGCATTTT. This codes for CASSFDPVQPQHF.

This chain uses TRBV11-1 with TRBJ2-1; 8 nucleotides agree with TRBD1. This CDR3 contains 13 residues. The V gene's germline CDR1 is SGHAT and CDR2 FQDESV (reference sequence). The V gene end was trimmed by 6 bases and the J gene end by 7 bases; junction bases not matched to a gene: 5. In DNA, the CDR3 is TGTGCCAGCAGGAGACAGGGGCGGAATGAGCAGTTCTTC. This translates into CASRRQGRNEQFF.

There are a few counts of this clone. This chain uses TRBV6-1 with TRBJ2-1; a weak D match, TRBD1 (6 bases). Trimming removed 2 bases at V and 6 bases at J, with 14 bases between. Germline CDR1 and CDR2: MNHNS and SASEGT. This CDR3 comprises 15 residues. The DNA of the CDR3 is TGTGCCAGCAGTGAAACGGGACAATTTTTCAATGAGCAGTTCTTC. This encodes CASSETGQFFNEQFF.

The genes are TRBV19 and TRBJ2-3, with 9 bases aligning to TRBD1. The trim removed 8 bases at V and 5 bases at J, leaving 14 bases unmatched. This CDR3 is built from 16 residues. Looked up from germline, CDR1 is LNHDA and CDR2 is SQIVND (reference sequence). CDR3 amino acids: CASGGGFGQGLDTQYF. The CDR3 DNA follows: TGTGCCAGTGGTGGGGGATTTGGACAGGGGTTAGATACGCAGTATTTT. Looking up the rest from reference TRBV19 and TRBJ2-3 gives the full variable domain: DGGITQSPKYLFRKEGQNVTLSCEQNLNHDAMYWYRQDPGQGLRLIYYSQIVNDFQKGDIAEGYSVSREKKESFPLTVTSAQKNPTAFYLCASGGGFGQGLDTQYFGPGTRLTVL.

J is TRBJ1-2 and V is TRBV6-5; D gene uncertain. V shed 2 bases and J shed 6 bases, with 7 bases lying between them. The CDR3 consists of 12 residues. The germline V gene has CDR1 MNHEY and CDR2 SVGAGI. The CDR3 DNA follows: TGTGCCAGCAGTTACGTCGGGGATGGCTACACCTTC. Translated, it gives CASSYVGDGYTF.

Here the CDR3 DNA reads TGTGCCAGCAGCTTCGAGAGAGCGGGGCAGCTGTTTTTT. Residues: CASSFERAGQLFF. The rearrangement joins TRBV7-8 to TRBJ2-2; 7 bases are shared with TRBD2. Looked up from germline, CDR1 is SGHVS and CDR2 is FQNEAQ. Trimming cost V 3 bases and J 12 bases; bases outside gene matches: 7. This CDR3 spans 13 amino acids.

This clone came up many times. The rearrangement uses TRBV5-1 and TRBJ2-5; either TRBD1 or TRBD2 may fit D (5 bases each). Trimming took off 4 bases at V and 1 base at J, with 17 bases between the two ends. CDR3 length: 16 amino acids. The V gene's germline CDR1 is SGHRS and CDR2 YFSETQ. CDR3 sequence (DNA): TGCGCCAGCAGCCTCGGGAAGGGACGAACCCAAGAGACCCAGTACTTC. It yields the protein CASSLGKGRTQETQYF. Supplemented by reference TRBV5-1 and TRBJ2-5, the full variable domain reads KAGVTQTPRYLIKTRGQQVTLSCSPISGHRSVSWYQQTPGQGLQFLFEYFSETQRNKGNFPGRFSGRQFSNSRSEMNVSTLELGDSALYLCASSLGKGRTQETQYFGPGTRLLVL.

The chain employs TRBV15 and TRBJ1-4; tentative D call: TRBD1 (5 bases). CDR1 LNHNV and CDR2 YYDKDF come from the germline V gene (reference sequence). The ends were cut back, 3 bases at V and 7 bases at J, with 12 bases in the middle. CDR3 length equals 14 residues. CDR3 nucleotide sequence: TGTGCCACCAGCAGCCAGGGTTTAGGTGAAAAACTGTTTTTT. Amino acids: CATSSQGLGEKLFF.

V and J are TRBV2 and TRBJ2-5; 9 nucleotides agree with TRBD2. The trim removed 9 bases at V and 6 bases at J, leaving 11 bases unmatched. Germline values: CDR1 SNHLY, CDR2 FYNNEI. The CDR3 runs 14 residues. The CDR3 DNA follows: TGTGCCAGTCGACTAGCGGAATCGGTGAAGACCCAGTACTTC. It is translated as CASRLAESVKTQYF.

The V call is TRBV7-9, the J call TRBJ2-3; TRBD2 agrees at 8 bases. This CDR3 contains 16 residues. Germline trimming cut 5 bases from V and 3 bases from J; bases unmatched to any gene: 10. Germline loops: CDR1 SEHNR, CDR2 FQNEAQ (reference sequence). The CDR3 here is CASSRRDAGGTDTQYF. The DNA for the CDR3 is TGTGCCAGCAGCCGACGGGACGCGGGGGGAACAGATACGCAGTATTTT.

The DNA of the CDR3 is TGTGCCAGCAGCTTGGGGGTCAAGGCGGAAGAAAAACTGTTTTTT. The encoded protein is CASSLGVKAEEKLFF. This rearrangement joins TRBV5-6 to TRBJ1-4; D ambiguous. Germline values: CDR1 SGHDT, CDR2 YYEEEE. Trimming removed 0 bases at V and 8 bases at J, with 14 bases between. The CDR3 length is 15 residues. Based on the CDR3 plus reference TRBV5-6 and TRBJ1-4, the full variable domain is DAGVTQSPTHLIKTRGQQVTLRCSPKSGHDTVSWYQQALGQGPQFIFQYYEEEERQRGNFPDRFSGHQFPNYSSELNVNALLLGDSALYLCASSLGVKAEEKLFFGSGTQLSVL.

The sample holds a few counts of this clone. This chain joins TRBV4-1 and TRBJ2-7; D is possibly TRBD1 (5 bases). Germline CDR1 MGHRA, CDR2 YSYEKL. The CDR3 totals 17 residues. The V end lost 6 bases, the J end lost 2 bases, and 23 bases lay between the germline ends. The CDR3, as DNA: TGCGCCAGCAGTAGAACGGTTCTTCAGGGTGCCCCCTACGAGCAGTACTTC. This translates into CASSRTVLQGAPYEQYF.

V gene TRBV5-4 combines with J gene TRBJ2-1; tentative D call: TRBD2 (6 bases). CDR1 is SGHNT and CDR2 is YYREEE in the germline V gene (reference sequence). CDR3 length: 16 residues. The V end was cut by 4 bases, the J end by 6 bases, with 20 bases between. The CDR3 loop reads CASSPGLHAVVNEQFF. The CDR3 DNA sequence: TGTGCCAGCAGCCCGGGACTGCACGCCGTGGTCAATGAGCAGTTCTTC.

The V call is TRBV21-1, the J call TRBJ2-7; TRBD2, as called in the table, went unchecked against the DNA. TRBV21-1 is labeled a pseudogene. This CDR3 has 14 residues. CDR3 sequence: CAYKEAVGSYEQYF. The DNA of the CDR3 is TGTGCCTACAAGGAAGCGGTGGGCTCCTACGAGCAGTACTTC.